This T cell receptor beta chain derives from a study of long-term antiretroviral therapy in people with HIV. This clone was picked up a small number of times. The assay, immunoSEQ v3.0, was run at survey level. Profiled with immunoSEQ multiplex PCR; TCRdb holds only in-frame clones, not every one. The sample yields tens of thousands of clones, under 85% seen once. Germline assignment: CDR1 MNHEY and CDR2 SMNVEV (reference sequence). V was cut by 7 bases and J by 2 bases, with 23 bases left in between. CDR3 length: 18 amino acids. This TCR derives from a woman aged 40 to 50 with HIV. This chain joins TRBV27 and TRBJ2-2; tentatively, D is TRBD1 or TRBD2 (5 bases each). The material sequenced was unsorted PBMCs, taken 1.1 years before starting antiretroviral therapy. CDR3 bases: TGTGCCAGCAAGTTACGGGAAGGGGAATCTGTCAACACCGGGGAGCTGTTTTTT. Its protein product is CASKLREGESVNTGELFF.